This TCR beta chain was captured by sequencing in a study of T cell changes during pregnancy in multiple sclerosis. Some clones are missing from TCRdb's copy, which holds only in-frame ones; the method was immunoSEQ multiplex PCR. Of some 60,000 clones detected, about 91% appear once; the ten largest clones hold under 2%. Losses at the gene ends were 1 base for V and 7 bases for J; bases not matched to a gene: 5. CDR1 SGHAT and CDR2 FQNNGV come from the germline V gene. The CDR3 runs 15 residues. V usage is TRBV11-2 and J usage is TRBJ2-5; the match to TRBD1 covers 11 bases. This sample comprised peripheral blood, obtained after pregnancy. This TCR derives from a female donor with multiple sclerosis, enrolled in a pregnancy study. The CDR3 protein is CASSLVRGQGGTQYF. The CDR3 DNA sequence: TGTGCCAGCAGCTTAGTGAGGGGACAGGGGGGGACCCAGTACTTC. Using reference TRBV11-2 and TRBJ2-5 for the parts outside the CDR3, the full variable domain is EAGVAQSPRYKIIEKRQSVAFWCNPISGHATLYWYQQILGQGPKLLIQFQNNGVVDDSQLPKDRFSAERLKGVDSTLKIQPAKLEDSAVYLCASSLVRGQGGTQYFGPGTRLLVL.